These 24 T cell receptor beta chains share one sample of origin, sequenced in a study of blood T cell repertoires in COVID-19. The protocol was immunoSEQ multiplex PCR, while the TCRdb copy is restricted to in-frame clones and leaves out a portion. The sample holds nearly 300,000 clones, approximately 90% seen once. Source material: peripheral blood. The receptors shown here come from a woman in her thirties who had recovered from COVID-19.

The chain couples TRBV7-2 to TRBJ2-3; tentative D call: TRBD1 (6 bases). The CDR3 consists of 15 residues. Trimming shortened V by 1 base and J by 0 bases, and 8 bases separated the two germline ends. CDR1 SGHTA and CDR2 FQGNSA come from the germline V gene. As DNA, the CDR3 is TGTGCCAGCAGCTTAGGGGGACAAAGCACAGATACGCAGTATTTT. Its translation: CASSLGGQSTDTQYF.

This sequence joins TRBV5-1 and TRBJ2-3; D gene uncertain. The CDR3 has 15 amino acids. The germline CDR1 and CDR2 sequences are SGHRS and YFSETQ. V shed 1 base and J shed 0 bases, with 9 bases lying between them. CDR3 region: CASSLYSPSTDTQYF. The CDR3 DNA sequence: TGCGCCAGCAGCTTGTACAGCCCTAGCACAGATACGCAGTATTTT.

The DNA of the CDR3 is TGTGCCAGCAGCCCCCGTGAGAGGCACACTGAAGCTTTCTTT. Translated: CASSPRERHTEAFF. The chain is built from TRBV3-1 (or the pseudogene TRBV3-2) and TRBJ1-1; D gene ambiguous. Trimming left V 4 bases short and J 3 bases short, with 12 bases between. CDR3 length equals 14 residues. From germline, CDR1 is LGHDT and CDR2 YNNKEL (reference sequence).

The gene calls are TRBV11-2 and TRBJ2-2, with a weak D call TRBD2 (6 bases). Germline-derived CDR1 and CDR2 are SGHAT and FQNNGV. This CDR3 has 15 amino acids. The V and J ends lost 3 bases and 8 bases respectively, with 16 bases between them. The CDR3 sequence is CASSFGGGSPGELFF. The CDR3 DNA follows: TGTGCCAGCAGCTTTGGTGGAGGGTCCCCTGGGGAGCTGTTTTTT.

The J gene is TRBJ2-5, the V gene TRBV5-1, with TRBD1 matching 7 bases. The V and J ends lost 2 bases and 3 bases, in that order; junction bases with no gene match: 1. This CDR3 is built from 13 residues. Germline CDR1 and CDR2: SGHRS and YFSETQ. This CDR3 is CASSLGTEETQYF. CDR3 DNA: TGCGCCAGCAGCTTAGGGACAGAAGAGACCCAGTACTTC.

This chain connects TRBV5-4 to TRBJ2-7; weak D call: TRBD1 (6 bases). This CDR3 comprises 15 residues. With 0 bases removed from V and 6 bases from J, the gap between germline ends came to 16 bases. The V gene's germline CDR1 is SGHNT and CDR2 YYREEE (reference sequence). The CDR3 bases are TGTGCCAGCAGCTTGGTGGGGAACAGGGTGTTCGAGCAGTACTTC. It encodes CASSLVGNRVFEQYF.

The genes are TRBV3-1 (or the pseudogene TRBV3-2) and TRBJ1-6; tentatively, D is TRBD1 (5 bases). Germline V gene lookup returns CDR1 LGHDT and CDR2 YNNKEL (reference sequence). V was cut by 4 bases and J by 5 bases, with 15 bases left in between. The CDR3 is made up of 16 amino acids. Written as DNA, the CDR3 is TGTGCCAGCAGCCCAGACCCCAGGGCACATAATTCACCCCTCCACTTT. It encodes CASSPDPRAHNSPLHF.

This clone was counted a few times. The chain is built from TRBV4-3 and TRBJ2-2; D is perhaps TRBD1 (5 bases). CDR1 is LGHNA, CDR2 YSLEER, per germline. V was pared by 1 base and J by 9 bases, with 12 bases between. The CDR3 is made up of 14 amino acids. Here the CDR3 reads CASSQAQGFWELFF. The CDR3, as DNA: TGCGCCAGCAGCCAAGCCCAGGGATTCTGGGAGCTGTTTTTT.

In this sample, this clone turned up once. The chain recombines TRBV7-2 with TRBJ1-4, with D possibly TRBD1 on 5 matching bases. The CDR3 extends over 14 amino acids. Trimming cost V 2 bases and J 4 bases, with 8 bases left between them. Germline values: CDR1 SGHTA, CDR2 FQGNSA. The CDR3 loop is CASSLQGVNEKLFF. The CDR3 DNA reads as TGTGCCAGCAGCTTACAGGGCGTTAATGAAAAACTGTTTTTT.

This clone appeared a single time. V usage is TRBV4-2 and J usage is TRBJ2-5; TRBD2 matches 10 bases. The V segment lost 1 base and the J segment 5 bases; nucleotides outside the gene matches: 4. The CDR3 runs 15 residues. Germline CDR1 is LGHNA and CDR2 is YNFKEQ. The CDR3 sequence is CASSQGTSGGETQYF. CDR3 nucleotides: TGTGCCAGCAGCCAAGGGACTAGCGGAGGGGAGACCCAGTACTTC.

The chain recombines TRBV4-3 with TRBJ1-1; 10 positions match TRBD1. The CDR3 sequence is 15 residues long. J gave up 5 bases and V 5 bases, and 8 bases lay outside the gene matches. CDR1 LGHNA and CDR2 YSLEER come from the germline V gene. Here the CDR3 DNA reads TGCGCCAGCAGCGGTCGACAGGGGGCTAGTACTGAAGCTTTCTTT. Translated: CASSGRQGASTEAFF.

The genes are TRBV9 and TRBJ1-3, with D unclear. Germline V gives CDR1 SGDLS, CDR2 YYNGEE. Trimming shortened V by 3 bases and J by 6 bases, and 16 bases separated the two germline ends. The CDR3 extends over 15 amino acids. CDR3 sequence (DNA): TGTGCCAGCAGCGGCGGTGGGGAGCTCAAAAACACCATATATTTT. Translated, it gives CASSGGGELKNTIYF.

This chain connects TRBV6-5 to TRBJ1-2; TRBD1 matches 12 bases. Germline V gene sequence: CDR1 MNHEY, CDR2 SVGAGI. The junction had 6 bases not matched to a gene; V was cut back by 0 bases and J by 7 bases. CDR3 length equals 16 residues. CDR3 sequence: CASSYSRGQGAGGYTF. The CDR3 bases are TGTGCCAGCAGTTACTCGAGGGGACAGGGGGCTGGTGGCTACACCTTC.

This clone was detected only once. The chain carries TRBV27 and TRBJ2-5, with 15 bases fitting TRBD2. The V gene's germline CDR1 is MNHEY and CDR2 SMNVEV (reference sequence). The CDR3 totals 18 residues. Trimming at V came to 4 bases and at J to 4 bases, leaving 10 bases not matched to a gene. The CDR3 loop is CASSSRRTSGGARETQYF. The CDR3, as DNA: TGTGCCAGCAGTTCCCGCCGGACTAGCGGGGGGGCGCGAGAGACCCAGTACTTC.

V gene TRBV28 combines with J gene TRBJ2-7, with D possibly being TRBD2 (5 bases). V shed 7 bases and J shed 2 bases, with 12 bases lying between them. From germline, CDR1 is MDHEN and CDR2 SYDVKM. The CDR3 runs 13 residues. The CDR3 sequence is CASTSTGTYEQYF. The CDR3, as DNA: TGTGCCAGCACCTCGACGGGGACCTACGAGCAGTACTTC.

V and J are TRBV21-1 and TRBJ1-5; the table's D call, TRBD1, has no DNA check behind it. TRBV21-1 has pseudogene status. This CDR3 is 16 amino acids long. CDR3 in amino acids: CASSKSGQVGNQPQHF. The CDR3 DNA follows: TGTGCCAGCAGCAAATCCGGACAGGTGGGGAATCAGCCCCAGCATTTT.

V gene TRBV28 combines with J gene TRBJ2-7, with D unresolved. The length of the CDR3 is 15 residues. The germline gives CDR1 MDHEN, CDR2 SYDVKM. V was clipped by 3 bases and J by 4 bases, with 16 bases between them. CDR3 residues: CASSFSRSTDYEQYF. CDR3 DNA: TGTGCCAGCAGTTTCTCGAGGAGCACCGATTACGAGCAGTACTTC.

This chain links TRBV4-3 with TRBJ2-3; TRBD2 matches at 12 bases. The CDR3 spans 18 residues. The J segment lost 6 bases and the V segment lost 4 bases, leaving 14 bases of the junction unmatched. Germline V gene lookup returns CDR1 LGHNA and CDR2 YSLEER. DNA for the CDR3: TGCGCCAGCAGCCCTAGGTTGGCTAGCGGGGGGGCCTCTGATACGCAGTATTTT. Its translation is CASSPRLASGGASDTQYF.

The chain uses TRBV2 and TRBJ1-1; TRBD1 is a possible D gene (5 bases). CDR3 length equals 13 residues. CDR1 SNHLY and CDR2 FYNNEI come from the germline V gene. Trimming took 8 bases from V and 1 from J, leaving 11 bases between them. The CDR3 DNA sequence: TGTGCCAGCGGGGGGGAGAGGAACACTGAAGCTTTCTTT. It codes for CASGGERNTEAFF.

The chain couples TRBV24-1 to TRBJ2-5, with TRBD1 matching 9 bases. CDR1 and CDR2 (germline): KGHDR, SFDVKD. V was clipped by 4 bases and J by 1 base; unmatched bases: 0. The CDR3 consists of 14 residues. The CDR3 region has the DNA TGTGCCACCAGTGAGACAGGGGGCCAAGAGACCCAGTACTTC. It translates to CATSETGGQETQYF.

The V gene is TRBV28, the J gene TRBJ2-1; weak D call: TRBD2 (6 bases). Germline CDR1 MDHEN, CDR2 SYDVKM. The V end lost 3 bases, the J end lost 10 bases, and 10 bases lay between the germline ends. The CDR3 length is 12 residues. CDR3 region: CASSFSGGEQFF. As DNA, the CDR3 is TGTGCCAGCAGTTTTTCAGGAGGGGAGCAGTTCTTC.

This rearrangement joins TRBV7-6 to TRBJ1-1; 8 bases match TRBD1. The germline CDR1 and CDR2 sequences are SGHVS and FNYEAQ. The CDR3 has 17 amino acids. Trimming removed 0 bases from V and 1 base from J; junction bases left unmatched: 7. The DNA of the CDR3 is TGTGCCAGCAGCTTAGCAGCAGGGGGCACACAGAACACTGAAGCTTTCTTT. It codes for CASSLAAGGTQNTEAFF.

V usage is TRBV29-1 and J usage is TRBJ2-3; TRBD2 might be the D (6 bases). The CDR3 contains 14 residues. Germline CDR1 reads SQVTM; CDR2 reads ANQGSEA. Trimming removed 3 bases from V and 2 bases from J, with 12 bases in between. CDR3 sequence reads: CSVDPSGSTDTQYF. The CDR3, as DNA: TGCAGCGTTGACCCAAGCGGGTCCACAGATACGCAGTATTTT.

This CDR3 is CASSLVGTEEGYGYTF. In nucleotides, the CDR3 is TGCGCCAGCAGCTTGGTAGGGACAGAAGAAGGATATGGCTACACCTTC. This chain joins TRBV5-1 and TRBJ1-2; 7 bases fit TRBD1. Per the germline V gene, CDR1 is SGHRS and CDR2 is YFSETQ. The V gene end was trimmed by 0 bases and the J gene end by 5 bases; junction bases not matched to a gene: 10. CDR3 length equals 16 residues.